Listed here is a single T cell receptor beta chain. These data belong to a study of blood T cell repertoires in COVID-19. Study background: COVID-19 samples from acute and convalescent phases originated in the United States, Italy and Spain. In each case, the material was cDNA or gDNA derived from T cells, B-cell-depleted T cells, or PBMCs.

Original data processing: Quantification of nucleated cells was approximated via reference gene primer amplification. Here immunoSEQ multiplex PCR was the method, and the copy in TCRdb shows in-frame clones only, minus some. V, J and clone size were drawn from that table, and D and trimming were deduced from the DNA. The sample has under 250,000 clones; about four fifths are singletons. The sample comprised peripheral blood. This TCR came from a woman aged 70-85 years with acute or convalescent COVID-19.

CDR3 region: CASKLEGSSGNTIYF. CDR3 DNA sequence: TGTGCCAGCAAATTGGAGGGTTCATCTGGAAACACCATATATTTT. This sequence joins TRBV2 and TRBJ1-3; unclear D gene. The CDR3 sequence is 15 residues long. V lost 7 bases and J 1 base, leaving 14 bases between the germline ends. From germline, CDR1 is SNHLY and CDR2 FYNNEI.